This T cell receptor beta chain was identified during a study of naive and memory T cell subsets. The study's findings and limits: Naive repertoires, especially CD8, held a few larger clonotypes, possibly memory cells re-expressing CD45RA.

The ends lost 3 bases at V and 6 bases at J; junction bases unmatched: 8. Looked up from germline, CDR1 is LGHDT and CDR2 is YNNKEL (reference sequence). The CDR3 has 15 amino acids. The beta constant-region primer was an equimolar mix of two oligonucleotides covering TRBC1 and TRBC2. Nested alpha and beta constant-region primers with the SP2 primer drove four PCR rounds on ligated cDNA. MiXCR, applied by TCRdb to the UMI-ligation and nested PCR reads, yields one record per CDR3 protein. This sample has more than 120,000 distinct CDR3 sequences, with 15% to 20% found just once. As to this clonotype: Its target is not known.

The chain carries TRBV3-1 and TRBJ2-7; 10 nucleotides agree with TRBD2. Specimen: naive CD8+ T cells from blood. The clonotype originates from a human donor in good health. The chain's CDR3 is CASSQAGTSASEQYF. The CDR3 DNA reads as TGTGCCAGCAGCCAGGCCGGGACTAGCGCTAGCGAGCAGTACTTC.